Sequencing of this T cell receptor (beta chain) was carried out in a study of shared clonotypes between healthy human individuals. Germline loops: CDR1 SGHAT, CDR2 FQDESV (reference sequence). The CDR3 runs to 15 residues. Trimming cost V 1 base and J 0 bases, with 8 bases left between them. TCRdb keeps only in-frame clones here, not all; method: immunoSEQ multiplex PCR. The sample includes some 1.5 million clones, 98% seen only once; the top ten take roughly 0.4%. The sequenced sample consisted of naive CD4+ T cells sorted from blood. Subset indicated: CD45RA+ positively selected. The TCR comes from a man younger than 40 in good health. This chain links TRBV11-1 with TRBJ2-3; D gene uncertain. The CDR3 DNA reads TGTGCCAGCAGCTTAGACCCCCGGAGCACAGATACGCAGTATTTT. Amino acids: CASSLDPRSTDTQYF.